These T cell receptor beta chains were read from a single sample in a study of T cells in localized non-small cell lung cancer. The assay was immunoSEQ multiplex PCR, and TCRdb's table has in-frame clones only and misses some. The sample consists of 45,000 to 60,000 clones, about 78% of them appearing once. Sequences were derived from PBMCs, sampled before any cancer treatment. The receptors come from a woman between 35 and 75 years old with stage II lung adenocarcinoma. The conserved cysteine and the conserved F or W are not part of the CDR3 here. The order of the fields is J gene, V gene, CDR3 protein.

TRBJ2-7,TRBV27,ASSFRTGTGVQRLAYEQY
TRBJ2-3,TRBV6-5,ASSLGTLGTDTQY
TRBJ2-3,TRBV2,ASVRAGISTDTQY
TRBJ2-3,TRBV4-1,ASSQDRGTTDTQY
TRBJ1-3,TRBV7-9,ASSGGQRGPNTIY
TRBJ1-1,TRBV4-3,ASSRRIRDAEAF
TRBJ2-7,TRBV19,ASSIGGSRYEQY
NA,TRBV5-6,ASSFGLAASDEQY
TRBJ2-1,TRBV14,ASSQERDSSYNEQF
TRBJ1-5,TRBV19,ASSISGPVYSNQPQH
TRBJ2-3,TRBV5-4,ASSLARQDTQY
TRBJ1-4,TRBV19,ASGTGFEKLF
TRBJ1-4,TRBV19,ASQRDRRDEKLF
TRBJ2-7,TRBV28,ASSFRSYEQY
TRBJ2-5,TRBV18,ASSRGQETQY
TRBJ1-2,TRBV4-2,ASSQTTGGYGYT
TRBJ1-1,TRBV4-2,ASSPHQQGARGTEAF
TRBJ1-2,TRBV7-2,ASSVTGTGPGYT
TRBJ1-2,TRBV18,ASSPETRGQGYT
TRBJ1-4,TRBV4-3,ASSQTGSFDEKLF
TRBJ2-1,TRBV5-1,ASSLTAGGGNEQF
TRBJ2-2,TRBV7-3,ASSSLFSPPGELF
TRBJ1-5,TRBV4-1,ASSQDGGTAYSNQPQH
TRBJ2-1,TRBV7-2,ASSLAWTGNEQF
TRBJ1-1,TRBV4-3,ASSQVRADPEAF
TRBJ2-6,TRBV29-1,SVWDRVFSGANVLT
TRBJ2-1,TRBV28,ASSLGKTGGRDNEQF
TRBJ1-5,TRBV30,AWSLGGFPSNQPQH
TRBJ2-7,TRBV5-1,ASSSRQGATYEQY